This TCR beta chain comes out of a study of CD8+ T cells in alopecia areata. RNA extraction was followed by reverse transcription into cDNA, which acted as the sequencing template. Sequencing used immunoSEQ multiplex PCR; TCRdb keeps in-frame clones, though not all of them. The sample holds about 120,000 clones, about 50% seen once. The germline gives CDR1 SQVTM, CDR2 ANQGSEA. The CDR3 has 13 amino acids. Trimming removed 4 bases at V and 2 bases at J, with 11 bases between. Treatment reported: oral pan-JAK inhibitor, 5-10 mg twice daily. The sample holds a few counts of this clone. The sequence derives from a human donor with alopecia areata. The specimen was CD4+ T cells sorted from blood, collected at week 4, from a patient treated with tofacitinib. The chain couples TRBV29-1 to TRBJ1-1; D not certain. The CDR3 DNA sequence: TGCAGCGTTGTGCCGATGTATAACACTGAAGCTTTCTTT. This codes for CSVVPMYNTEAFF.